The sequence of this TCR beta chain was determined in a study of Tregs in tolerant kidney transplant recipients. The overall study: Sorting used antibodies to exclude donor cells. Study results and limitations: Activated donor B cell expansion appeared to reveal the most relevant donor-specific TCRbeta repertoire.

Only in-frame clones appear in the TCRdb table, and some are missing; sequencing was by immunoSEQ multiplex PCR. The repertoire consists of 2,000 to 2,500 clones, with about 42% occurring once and the leading ten covering 7% to 8.5%. V dropped 4 bases and J dropped 9 bases, with 19 bases sitting between them. Germline CDR1 and CDR2: SGHNT and YYREEE (reference sequence). The CDR3 covers 14 residues. As concerns this clone: Its target is not known.

V usage is TRBV5-4 and J usage is TRBJ2-5; D tentatively fits TRBD1 or TRBD2 (5 bases each). The sample taken for sequencing was Tregs from blood cultured with allogeneic cells. The TCR sequence derives from a human donor in good health. The CDR3 coding sequence is TGTGCCAGCAGCCAAGATCAGGGACCTAGGTCCCAGTACTTC. This sequence encodes CASSQDQGPRSQYF. Together with reference TRBV5-4 and TRBJ2-5, the CDR3 gives the full variable domain: ETGVTQSPTHLIKTRGQQVTLRCSSQSGHNTVSWYQQALGQGPQFIFQYYREEENGRGNFPPRFSGLQFPNYSSELNVNALELDDSALYLCASSQDQGPRSQYFGPGTRLLVL.